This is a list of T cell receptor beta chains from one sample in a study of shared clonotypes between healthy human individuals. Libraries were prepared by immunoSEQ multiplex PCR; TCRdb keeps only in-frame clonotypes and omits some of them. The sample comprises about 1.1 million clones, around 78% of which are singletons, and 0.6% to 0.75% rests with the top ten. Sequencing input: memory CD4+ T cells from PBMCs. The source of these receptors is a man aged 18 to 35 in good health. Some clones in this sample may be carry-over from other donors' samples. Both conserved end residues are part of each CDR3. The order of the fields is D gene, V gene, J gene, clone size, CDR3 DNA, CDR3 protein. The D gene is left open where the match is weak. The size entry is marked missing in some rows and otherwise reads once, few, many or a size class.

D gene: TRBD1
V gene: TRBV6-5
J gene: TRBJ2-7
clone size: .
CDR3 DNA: TGTGCCAGCAGTTCCAGGACAGGGCCCGGCTACGAGCAGTACTTC
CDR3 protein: CASSSRTGPGYEQYF

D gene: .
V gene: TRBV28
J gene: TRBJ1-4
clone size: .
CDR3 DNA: TGTGCCAGCAGTTTATCCGGCATTAATGAAAAACTGTTTTTT
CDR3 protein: CASSLSGINEKLFF

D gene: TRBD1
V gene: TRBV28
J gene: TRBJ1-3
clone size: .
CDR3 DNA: TGTGCCAGCCGGACAGGGAAAGGGAACACCATATATTTT
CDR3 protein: CASRTGKGNTIYF

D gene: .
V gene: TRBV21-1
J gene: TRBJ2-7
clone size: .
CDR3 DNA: TGTGCCAGCAGCAAGTCACCAGCCCCCGAGGAGCAGTACTTC
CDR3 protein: CASSKSPAPEEQYF

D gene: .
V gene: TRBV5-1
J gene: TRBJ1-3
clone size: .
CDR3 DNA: TGCGCCAGCAGCTCGCAGGGGAGCTCTGGAAACACCATATATTTT
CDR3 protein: CASSSQGSSGNTIYF

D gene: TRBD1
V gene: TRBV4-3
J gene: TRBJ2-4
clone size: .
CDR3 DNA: TGCGCCAGCAGCCAGTATGCACCGGGACAGGGAAGGGTAAACATTCAGTACTTC
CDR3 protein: CASSQYAPGQGRVNIQYF

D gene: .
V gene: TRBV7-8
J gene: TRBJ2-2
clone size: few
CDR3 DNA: TGTGCCAGCAGCTCGTTCTCGGGGGTTGACGGGGAGCTGTTTTTT
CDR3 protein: CASSSFSGVDGELFF

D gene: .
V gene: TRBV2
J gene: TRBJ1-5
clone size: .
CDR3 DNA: TGTGCCAGCTCAACGACAGTCCCCCAGCCCCAGCATTTT
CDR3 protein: CASSTTVPQPQHF

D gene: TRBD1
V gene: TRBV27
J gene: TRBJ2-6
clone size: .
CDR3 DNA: TGTGCCAGCAGTTTTAGGCAGGGGGCGAAAGGGGCCAACGTCCTGACTTTC
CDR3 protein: CASSFRQGAKGANVLTF

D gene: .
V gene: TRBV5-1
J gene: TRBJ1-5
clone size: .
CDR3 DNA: TGCGCCAGCAGGGGATCGCCCAATCAGCCCCAGCATTTT
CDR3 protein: CASRGSPNQPQHF

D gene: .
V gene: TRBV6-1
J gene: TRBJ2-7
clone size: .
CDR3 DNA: TGTGCCAGCAGTGAATCCCCCCTCAGGGAAGAGCAGTACTTC
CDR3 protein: CASSESPLREEQYF

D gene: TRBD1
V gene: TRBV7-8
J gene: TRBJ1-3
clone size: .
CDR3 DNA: TGTGCCAGCATTCTCGAACAGGGGACTGGAAACACCATATATTTT
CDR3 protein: CASILEQGTGNTIYF

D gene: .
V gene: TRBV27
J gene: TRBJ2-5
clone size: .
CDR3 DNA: TGTGCCAGCAGACCAACGCAGGGGACCCAGTACTTC
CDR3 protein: CASRPTQGTQYF

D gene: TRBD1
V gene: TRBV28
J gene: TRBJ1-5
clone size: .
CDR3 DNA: TGTGCCAGCGATGGACAGGGCCAGCCCCAGCATTTT
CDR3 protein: CASDGQGQPQHF

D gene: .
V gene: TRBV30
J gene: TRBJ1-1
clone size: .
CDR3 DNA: TGTGCCTGGAGTGGGACAGCTAACACTGAAGCTTTCTTT
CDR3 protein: CAWSGTANTEAFF

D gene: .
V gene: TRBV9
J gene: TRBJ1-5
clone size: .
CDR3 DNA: TGTGCCAGCAGCGTAGATCCCGGGGATCAGCCCCAGCATTTT
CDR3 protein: CASSVDPGDQPQHF

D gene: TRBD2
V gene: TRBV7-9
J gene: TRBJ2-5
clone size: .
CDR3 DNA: TGTGCCAGCAGCGCAAAGCTAGCGGAATCCCAAGAGACCCAGTACTTC
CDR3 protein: CASSAKLAESQETQYF